This T cell receptor beta chain came from a study of shared clonotypes between healthy human individuals. Study results and caveats: Unshared clonotypes carried lower generation probabilities than those common to all four donors.

Germline CDR1 is SQVTM and CDR2 is ANQGSEA. With 5 bases removed from V and 2 bases from J, the gap between germline ends came to 10 bases. This CDR3 has 13 residues. It was at deep level that the assay was run. Profiling relied on immunoSEQ multiplex PCR, and the TCRdb table lists in-frame clones only, not all of them. Of roughly 1,500,000 clones detected, 95% to 99% appear once; the ten largest clones hold about 0.45%. Note on this clone: The antigen is unknown.

The donors were all Caucasian adults (living in Nashville, Tennessee). The authors divided CD4+ cells into CD45RA+ naive and CD45RA-negative memory subsets. The sequence was obtained from a man younger than 45 in good health. Sequencing input: naive CD4+ T cells sorted from blood. Subset given: CD45RA+ positively selected. V is TRBV29-1 and J is TRBJ2-1, with D maybe TRBD1 (5 bases). CDR3 in amino acids: CSVLQDPYNEQFF. In DNA, the CDR3 is TGCAGCGTTTTACAGGACCCCTACAATGAGCAGTTCTTC.